A selection of T cell receptor beta chains follows, all from one sample in a study of T cells in Graves' hyperthyroidism and ophthalmopathy. One entry per CDR3 protein results from TCRdb running MiXCR on the multiplex PCR reads. In the table there are approximately 360,000 distinct CDR3 sequences, about a sixth of which are singletons. Sequencing was performed on blood. These TCRs come from a woman aged 18-29 years with Graves' hyperthyroidism that later progressed to Graves' ophthalmopathy. Each CDR3 is given with its conserved first and last residue. D genes are given only for firm matches. Not all rows give a size; the values are once, few, many and, for expanded clones, a class.

j_call v_call d_call clone_size cdr3_nt cdr3_aa
TRBJ2-1 TRBV11-3 - - TGTGCCAGCAGCTCAGTTGCTGAGCAGTTCTTC CASSSVAEQFF
TRBJ1-2 TRBV4-3 TRBD1 - TGCGCCAGCAGCCAAGAATTTGGGTGGACAGGACATAACTATGGCTACACCTTC CASSQEFGWTGHNYGYTF
TRBJ1-6 TRBV4-1 - - TGCGCCAGCAGCCAAGGAGAGGGGGAAGGATCACCCCTCCACTTT CASSQGEGEGSPLHF
TRBJ1-1 TRBV29-1 - many TGCAGCGTTCTAAGGACCGGGAACACTGAAGCTTTCTTT CSVLRTGNTEAFF
TRBJ2-3 TRBV6-1 TRBD2 - TGTGCCAGCAACCGCGGGGGGCTGGACACAGATACGCAGTATTTT CASNRGGLDTDTQYF
TRBJ2-1 TRBV9 TRBD2 - TGTGCCAGCAGCCCCCGGACTAGCGGAGCATTAAACAATGAGCAGTTCTTC CASSPRTSGALNNEQFF
TRBJ1-2 TRBV20-1 - - TGCAGTGCTAGAGATAAGGGAAACTATGGCTACACCTTC CSARDKGNYGYTF
TRBJ2-1 TRBV20-1 - - TGCAGTGCTAGAGTGTCGGGGCCCTGGGGCAATGAGCAGTTCTTC CSARVSGPWGNEQFF
TRBJ2-7 TRBV28 - many TGTGCCAGCAGTTTTGACGGAGGAGGCTACGAGCAGTACTTC CASSFDGGGYEQYF
TRBJ2-5 TRBV11-2 - many TGTGCCAGCAGATTTGAGGGGGAGACCCAGTACTTC CASRFEGETQYF